The 15 T cell receptor beta chains listed next were all sequenced from one sample in a study of T-cell memory formation after mild COVID-19. One entry per CDR3 protein, called by TCRdb with MiXCR from the 5' RACE reads. Of about 290,000 distinct CDR3 sequences listed, 15% to 20% are singletons. Material: PBMCs or a T cell subset sorted from them (not recorded which). Receptors originate from a man younger than 30 who had mild COVID-19 (a few samples of this study predate the infection). Cell type and time point are not known.

The chain is built from TRBV7-2 and TRBJ2-3; D call uncertain. CDR1 and CDR2 from the germline V gene are SGHTA and FQGNSA. This CDR3 comprises 14 residues. The germline V and J ends were trimmed by 3 bases and 2 bases, with 9 bases remaining between them. CDR3 DNA sequence: TGTGCCAGCAGCTTCGGACCTATCACAGATACGCAGTATTTT. The encoded protein is CASSFGPITDTQYF.

J is TRBJ1-5 and V is TRBV3-1; D gene ambiguous. This CDR3 region has 15 residues. Trimming cost V 0 bases and J 1 base, with 7 bases left between them. Germline-derived CDR1 and CDR2 are LGHDT and YNNKEL (reference sequence). The CDR3 region is CASSQDYGSNQPQHF. CDR3 coding DNA: TGTGCCAGCAGCCAAGATTACGGCAGCAATCAGCCCCAGCATTTT.

This clonotype has just a few counts. The V and J genes are TRBV7-2 and TRBJ2-3; weak D call: TRBD2 (5 bases). The CDR3 contains 15 residues. Germline V gene data show CDR1 as SGHTA and CDR2 as FQGNSA. V was clipped by 1 base and J by 4 bases, with 12 bases between them. The CDR3 DNA reads TGTGCCAGCAGCTTAGGGTCGGGGTCGGCAGATACGCAGTATTTT. Protein: CASSLGSGSADTQYF.

This clonotype was detected ten times or more. The gene calls are TRBV12-3 or TRBV12-4 and TRBJ2-3; D gene unclear. The CDR3 runs to 11 residues. V gave up 6 bases and J gave up 10 bases, with 11 bases separating them. This chain's CDR3 is CASRLGLAQYF. The CDR3 coding sequence is TGTGCCAGCAGGCTAGGATTAGCGCAGTATTTT.

This clonotype was counted between two and nine times. This sequence joins TRBV7-9 and TRBJ1-1, with 7 positions matching TRBD1. From germline, CDR1 is SEHNR and CDR2 FQNEAQ (reference sequence). The CDR3 spans 13 residues. The ends lost 8 bases at V and 6 bases at J; junction bases unmatched: 9. The CDR3 region has the DNA TGTGCCAGCTCGTCGACAGGGTACGCTGAAGCTTTCTTT. Protein product: CASSSTGYAEAFF.

This clonotype was counted at least ten times. The chain carries TRBV7-2 and TRBJ2-4; tentative D call: TRBD2 (5 bases). Between the trimmed V and J ends, which lost 5 bases and 5 bases, there was a span of 16 bases. Germline V lookup: CDR1 SGHTA, CDR2 FQGNSA. CDR3 length: 15 amino acids. The CDR3 loop reads CASSPSEGAQNIQYF. Written as DNA, the CDR3 is TGTGCCAGCAGCCCCTCCGAGGGCGCCCAAAACATTCAGTACTTC.

The gene calls are TRBV5-4 and TRBJ2-3; 13 bases line up with TRBD2. V shed 4 bases, J shed 7 bases, and the junction held 6 bases outside the gene matches. Germline loops: CDR1 SGHNT, CDR2 YYREEE (reference sequence). CDR3 size: 15 residues. Here the CDR3 DNA reads TGTGCCAGCAGCCCTACTAGCGGGGGGGGGAATACGCAGTATTTT. Translation gives CASSPTSGGGNTQYF.

This chain links TRBV3-1 with TRBJ1-1; D unclear. The V end lost 4 bases, the J end lost 3 bases, and 12 bases lay between the germline ends. The CDR3 has 14 residues. The germline CDR1 and CDR2 sequences are LGHDT and YNNKEL (reference sequence). In DNA form, the CDR3 reads TGTGCCAGCAGCCCGAGCGCTAGGGACACTGAAGCTTTCTTT. Its translation is CASSPSARDTEAFF.

The chain couples TRBV5-1 to TRBJ1-1; D gene unclear. The V end was cut by 4 bases, the J end by 1 base, with 14 bases between. This CDR3 is built from 15 residues. In germline, CDR1 is SGHRS, CDR2 YFSETQ. The CDR3 region has the DNA TGCGCCAGCAGCCCCGGATCCACTTCGAACACTGAAGCTTTCTTT. The encoded protein is CASSPGSTSNTEAFF.

This clonotype showed up just a few times. This chain connects TRBV6-2 or TRBV6-3 to TRBJ2-2, with 7 bases aligning to TRBD1. The germline gives CDR1 MNHEY, CDR2 SVGEGT. V trimming: 6 bases; J trimming: 9 bases; junction bases outside the gene matches: 4. This CDR3 is 12 amino acids long. CDR3 coding DNA: TGTGCCAGCAGCCACAGGGGCAGGGAGCTGTTTTTT. Residues: CASSHRGRELFF.

This clonotype was counted a few times. The chain joins TRBV6-6 to TRBJ2-5; D is perhaps TRBD2 (5 bases). Trimming took 6 bases from V and 5 from J, leaving 10 bases between them. Germline CDR1 and CDR2: MNHNY and SVGAGI (reference sequence). The CDR3 sequence is 12 residues long. Here the CDR3 reads CASSRDWETQYF. The CDR3 DNA reads TGTGCCAGCAGCCGGGATTGGGAGACCCAGTACTTC.

V usage is TRBV4-3 and J usage is TRBJ1-2; D not certain. Trimming pared 5 bases from V and 8 bases from J, leaving 15 bases between. This CDR3 comprises 13 residues. Germline CDR1 LGHNA, CDR2 YSLEER. CDR3 sequence: CASSNDIGYGYTF. CDR3 coding DNA: TGCGCCAGCAGCAACGATATAGGGTACGGCTACACCTTC.

The rearrangement links TRBV7-2 to TRBJ2-4; TRBD2 matches at 10 bases. CDR1 and CDR2 (germline): SGHTA, FQGNSA. The V gene end was trimmed by 3 bases and the J gene end by 7 bases; junction bases not matched to a gene: 6. CDR3 length: 15 residues. CDR3 protein: CASSFLAGVANIQYF. The CDR3 DNA reads TGTGCCAGCAGCTTCCTAGCGGGGGTTGCTAACATTCAGTACTTC. Based on the CDR3 plus reference TRBV7-2 and TRBJ2-4, the full variable domain is GAGVSQSPSNKVTEKGKDVELRCDPISGHTALYWYRQSLGQGLEFLIYFQGNSAPDKSGLPSDRFSAERTGGSVSTLTIQRTQQEDSAVYLCASSFLAGVANIQYFGAGTRLSVL.

V is TRBV11-2 and J is TRBJ1-1; D gene unclear. V was cut by 5 bases and J by 7 bases, with 8 bases left in between. The CDR3 length is 11 residues. CDR1 and CDR2 (germline): SGHAT, FQNNGV. The CDR3 protein is CASSLGFEAFF. The CDR3 DNA reads TGTGCCAGCAGCCTAGGGTTTGAAGCTTTCTTT.

The chain is built from TRBV29-1 and TRBJ2-7; D gene uncertain. The germline V gene has CDR1 SQVTM and CDR2 ANQGSEA. CDR3 size: 13 residues. V was cut by 4 bases and J by 2 bases, with 12 bases left in between. CDR3 sequence: CSVAISGTYEQYV. The DNA of the CDR3 is TGCAGCGTTGCGATATCAGGCACCTACGAGCAGTACGTC.